The rows below give T cell receptor beta chains drawn from one sample of a study of T cells in narcolepsy. Here immunoSEQ multiplex PCR was the method, and the copy in TCRdb shows in-frame clones only, minus some. This table has tens of thousands of clones, 79% appearing once. Sequenced sample: memory (CD45RA-) CD4+ T cells from blood. The origin of the receptors is a human donor in good health. CDR3s leave out the opening cysteine and the closing phenylalanine or tryptophan. Each record gives: J gene, V gene, D gene, CDR3 protein. The D gene is left open where the match is weak.

J: TRBJ1-1; V: TRBV29-1; D: -; CDR3: SGAWGGEAF
J: TRBJ1-1; V: TRBV6-5; D: -; CDR3: ASSFPGNSEAF
J: TRBJ2-7; V: TRBV6-5; D: TRBD2; CDR3: ASRKVLAAPYEQY
J: TRBJ2-1; V: TRBV11-2; D: TRBD2; CDR3: ASSKSGSRNNEQF
J: TRBJ1-1; V: TRBV2; D: -; CDR3: ASSVGRATEAF
J: TRBJ2-3; V: TRBV5-1; D: TRBD2; CDR3: ASSLGGLAGDLLGY
J: TRBJ2-2; V: TRBV7-2; D: -; CDR3: ASSPPGLNTGELF
J: TRBJ2-5; V: TRBV2; D: TRBD2; CDR3: ASSPGTSEY
J: TRBJ1-2; V: TRBV5-1; D: -; CDR3: ASSSTSNYGYT
J: TRBJ2-7; V: TRBV18; D: -; CDR3: ASSPDTHEQY
J: TRBJ1-5; V: TRBV2; D: TRBD1; CDR3: ASSQGQGENQPQH
J: TRBJ2-1; V: TRBV5-1; D: -; CDR3: ASSSAGSTYNEQF
J: TRBJ2-7; V: TRBV6-1; D: -; CDR3: ASSFGQGTYEQY
J: TRBJ1-1; V: TRBV5-4; D: -; CDR3: ASSATAGRENTEAF
J: -; V: TRBV7-2; D: -; CDR3: ASSLRRGYEQY
J: TRBJ2-3; V: TRBV7-9; D: -; CDR3: ASSLDYVTSTDTQY
J: TRBJ2-5; V: TRBV4-3; D: TRBD1; CDR3: ASSRGQGSGETQY
J: TRBJ1-5; V: TRBV27; D: TRBD1; CDR3: ASSRSGGMHQPQH
J: TRBJ1-2; V: TRBV21-1; D: -; CDR3: AAPQGGYT
J: TRBJ2-5; V: TRBV6-1; D: TRBD2; CDR3: ASSEALRGAGGQETQY
J: TRBJ2-4; V: TRBV4-3; D: -; CDR3: ASSQGGQRAQNIQY
J: TRBJ1-2; V: TRBV9; D: -; CDR3: ASSEGHSMGGYT
J: TRBJ2-5; V: TRBV5-1; D: -; CDR3: ASRLFSGQETQY
J: TRBJ2-5; V: TRBV5-1; D: -; CDR3: ASTLGDLYQETQY
J: TRBJ2-3; V: TRBV5-1; D: -; CDR3: ASDQGGPGADTQY
J: TRBJ1-2; V: TRBV6-1; D: -; CDR3: ASRERTDYGYT
J: TRBJ2-7; V: TRBV5-6; D: TRBD2; CDR3: ASSSPAGTNSYEQY
J: TRBJ1-1; V: TRBV7-3; D: -; CDR3: ASSLIENTEAF
J: TRBJ2-1; V: TRBV2; D: -; CDR3: ASTLNSYNEQF
J: TRBJ1-2; V: TRBV4-3; D: -; CDR3: ASSHFQANYGYT
J: TRBJ2-3; V: TRBV5-1; D: TRBD2; CDR3: ASRVGAGFLTDTQY
J: TRBJ1-6; V: TRBV28; D: TRBD1; CDR3: ASSRLGTAGGRGNSPLH
J: TRBJ2-6; V: TRBV5-1; D: TRBD1; CDR3: ASSGDRRSSGANVLT
J: TRBJ2-1; V: TRBV7-3; D: -; CDR3: ASSLLAGHEQF
J: TRBJ2-1; V: TRBV7-2; D: -; CDR3: ASSYSPGQRAF
J: TRBJ1-5; V: TRBV18; D: -; CDR3: ASSPRDQPQH
J: TRBJ2-7; V: TRBV5-5; D: -; CDR3: ASSLGGGTSYEQY
J: TRBJ1-6; V: TRBV6-4; D: -; CDR3: ASSSDLGNSPLH
J: TRBJ2-2; V: TRBV4-3; D: TRBD1; CDR3: ASSQEGQGPRANTGELF
J: TRBJ2-7; V: TRBV29-1; D: -; CDR3: SPKRATQY
J: TRBJ1-2; V: TRBV15; D: -; CDR3: ATSRDPRWSYGYT
J: TRBJ1-2; V: TRBV9; D: -; CDR3: ASSVNYGYT
J: TRBJ1-5; V: TRBV2; D: -; CDR3: ASREFRVNQPQH
J: TRBJ2-7; V: TRBV6-1; D: TRBD2; CDR3: ASSEREGQVVKSEQY